The text below deals with one T cell receptor (beta chain). This specimen belongs to a study of CD8+CD57+ T cells in acquired aplastic anemia. Genomic DNA constituted the template upon which TCR beta VDJ and CDR3 profiling was performed. TCRdb recomputed calls from the reads with MiXCR, one row per CDR3 protein. Of roughly 160,000 distinct CDR3 sequences in the sample, approximately 60% were seen once. Losses at the gene ends were 1 base for V and 0 bases for J; bases not matched to a gene: 3. Germline V gene sequence: CDR1 SGHTA, CDR2 FQGNSA. CDR3 length equals 19 residues. J is TRBJ2-6 and V is TRBV7-2; TRBD2 matches 13 bases. The sample was sorted CD4+, CD8+, or CD8+CD57+ T cells (not recorded which) from PBMCs. The TCR sequence derives from a human donor in good health. The CDR3 region is CASSLGTSGGNSGANVLTF. In nucleotides, the CDR3 is TGTGCCAGCAGCTTAGGGACTAGCGGGGGAAACTCTGGGGCCAACGTCCTGACTTTC. Full variable domain (rest looked up from reference TRBV7-2 and TRBJ2-6): GAGVSQSPSNKVTEKGKDVELRCDPISGHTALYWYRQSLGQGLEFLIYFQGNSAPDKSGLPSDRFSAERTGGSVSTLTIQRTQQEDSAVYLCASSLGTSGGNSGANVLTFGAGSRLTVL.